The entry below describes one T cell receptor beta chain. Antigen: not known. Some clones are missing from TCRdb's copy, which holds only in-frame ones; the method was immunoSEQ multiplex PCR. The sample has about 170,000 clones, under 90% seen once; the top ten hold over 4%. This entry comes from a study of cytomegalovirus exposure and HLA in healthy donors. The wider study: It was reported in a later analysis that the same platform had been used for the roughly 130 validation repertoires as for the 550 to 700 first-cohort repertoires. Broader study findings: Cytomegalovirus status was reportedly diagnosed by the classifier with high sensitivity and specificity. Many donors carried some public TCRs, although rarity characterized most TCR sequences. The study listed some 160 cytomegalovirus-associated TCR beta chains.

CDR1 is SGHRS and CDR2 is YFSETQ in the germline V gene. The CDR3 totals 14 residues. V trimming: 3 bases; J trimming: 9 bases; junction bases outside the gene matches: 9. Sequenced: PBMCs. The clonotype originates from a man aged 18-30 years in good health and CMV-seropositive. The V gene is TRBV5-1, the J gene TRBJ2-3; TRBD2 matches at 8 bases. The CDR3 loop is CASSSSLAGKTQYF. CDR3 sequence (DNA): TGCGCCAGCAGCTCCTCCTTAGCGGGGAAAACGCAGTATTTT. Full variable domain (rest looked up from reference TRBV5-1 and TRBJ2-3): KAGVTQTPRYLIKTRGQQVTLSCSPISGHRSVSWYQQTPGQGLQFLFEYFSETQRNKGNFPGRFSGRQFSNSRSEMNVSTLELGDSALYLCASSSSLAGKTQYFGPGTRLTVL.